One sample yielded the 22 T cell receptor beta chains listed below, sequenced in a study of T cell responses to AZD1222 COVID-19 vaccine. The repertoire was sequenced with immunoSEQ multiplex PCR; TCRdb's copy has only in-frame clones and lacks some. This sample carries some 160,000 clones, 85% to 95% of them seen once, and the ten largest clones take 0.9%. Sequencing used peripheral blood, obtained on day 0 of AZD1222 vaccination. Receptors originate from an adult in good health.

As DNA, the CDR3 is TGTGCCAGTAGTATAAAATTAGCGGGGGTAGGAACAGATACGCAGTATTTT. Protein product: CASSIKLAGVGTDTQYF. This chain uses TRBV19 with TRBJ2-3; 9 nucleotides align to TRBD2. The germline CDR1 and CDR2 sequences are LNHDA and SQIVND (reference sequence). This CDR3 comprises 17 residues. V lost 2 bases and J lost 3; bases outside the gene matches: 9.

This sequence joins TRBV11-2 and TRBJ2-1, with 7 bases lining up with TRBD1. V lost 4 bases and J lost 12; bases outside the gene matches: 6. CDR1 SGHAT and CDR2 FQNNGV come from the germline V gene. The CDR3 is 12 residues long. DNA for the CDR3: TGTGCCAGCAGCTACCGGGACAGTGGGCAGTTCTTC. It specifies CASSYRDSGQFF.

The chain joins TRBV5-4 to TRBJ2-5; 8 nucleotides match TRBD1. This CDR3 region has 14 residues. V gave up 5 bases and J gave up 1 base; unmatched junction bases: 4. Germline V gives CDR1 SGHNT, CDR2 YYREEE (reference sequence). The CDR3 protein is CASSFGQGQETQYF. For the CDR3, the DNA is TGTGCCAGCAGTTTCGGACAGGGCCAAGAGACCCAGTACTTC.

This clone is a singleton in its sample. The genes are TRBV5-1 and TRBJ2-2; D unclear. The CDR3 spans 13 residues. V lost 0 bases and J lost 5, with 5 bases in between. Per the germline V gene, CDR1 is SGHRS and CDR2 is YFSETQ. The CDR3 loop is CASSLGQTGELFF. The CDR3 nucleotides read TGCGCCAGCAGCTTGGGACAAACCGGGGAGCTGTTTTTT.

J is TRBJ1-5 and V is TRBV11-2; D is unresolved. The CDR3 contains 13 residues. Trimming shortened V by 3 bases and J by 4 bases, and 7 bases separated the two germline ends. Germline CDR1 reads SGHAT; CDR2 reads FQNNGV. CDR3 sequence reads: CASSFDRNQPQHF. DNA of the CDR3: TGTGCCAGCAGCTTCGATCGAAATCAGCCCCAGCATTTT.

The V and J genes are TRBV28 and TRBJ1-6, with D uncertain. Trimming removed 7 bases from V and 6 bases from J, with 16 bases in between. The germline gives CDR1 MDHEN, CDR2 SYDVKM. The CDR3 extends over 15 amino acids. CDR3 loop: CASKQFGWGNSPLHF. CDR3 DNA sequence: TGTGCCAGCAAGCAGTTTGGGTGGGGTAATTCACCCCTCCACTTT. Full variable domain (rest looked up from reference TRBV28 and TRBJ1-6): DVKVTQSSRYLVKRTGEKVFLECVQDMDHENMFWYRQDPGLGLRLIYFSYDVKMKEKGDIPEGYSVSREKKERFSLILESASTNQTSMYLCASKQFGWGNSPLHFGNGTRLTVT.

The gene calls are TRBV27 and TRBJ2-3, with a weak D call TRBD1 (5 bases). The CDR3 covers 13 residues. The germline CDR1 and CDR2 sequences are MNHEY and SMNVEV (reference sequence). Trimming removed 4 bases at V and 4 bases at J, with 9 bases between. CDR3 in DNA: TGTGCCAGCAGTTGGACACAAGCAGATACGCAGTATTTT. Its translation: CASSWTQADTQYF.

The rearrangement uses TRBV15 and TRBJ1-5; D remains unclear. This CDR3 has 15 residues. The ends were cut back, 5 bases at V and 2 bases at J, with 13 bases in the middle. Germline V gene data show CDR1 as LNHNV and CDR2 as YYDKDF (reference sequence). CDR3 DNA sequence: TGTGCCACCAGCCCTCGGACCGCGGGCAATCAGCCCCAGCATTTT. Encoded protein: CATSPRTAGNQPQHF.

The chain couples TRBV10-3 to TRBJ2-2; no reliable D call. The CDR3 sequence is 12 residues long. CDR1 and CDR2 from the germline V gene are ENHRY and SYGVKD. Trimming shortened V by 10 bases and J by 6 bases, and 12 bases separated the two germline ends. The CDR3 region has the DNA TGTGCCACACGGCCCGCGGCCGGGGAGCTGTTTTTT. Residues: CATRPAAGELFF.

This clone was seen once. V gene TRBV6-2 or TRBV6-3 combines with J gene TRBJ1-1; no clear D. The CDR3 extends over 11 amino acids. Germline CDR1 and CDR2: MNHEY and SVGEGT. Trimming shortened V by 2 bases and J by 8 bases, and 6 bases separated the two germline ends. This CDR3 reads CASSYGVEAFF. The CDR3, as DNA: TGTGCCAGCAGTTACGGGGTAGAAGCTTTCTTT.

J is TRBJ2-5 and V is TRBV28; D is possibly TRBD2 (5 bases). This CDR3 has 14 amino acids. Germline CDR1 is MDHEN and CDR2 is SYDVKM. Trimming shortened V by 3 bases and J by 1 base, and 9 bases separated the two germline ends. The DNA of the CDR3 is TGTGCCAGCAGTTTGGTACGGGGCCAAGAGACCCAGTACTTC. It encodes CASSLVRGQETQYF.

This chain uses TRBV9 with TRBJ2-7; 7 positions match TRBD2. The CDR3 is 15 amino acids. The J segment lost 2 bases and the V segment lost 0 bases, leaving 5 bases of the junction unmatched. Germline assignment: CDR1 SGDLS and CDR2 YYNGEE. The CDR3 region is CASSVGSGAPYEQYF. The CDR3 nucleotides are TGTGCCAGCAGCGTAGGCAGCGGGGCTCCCTACGAGCAGTACTTC.

This chain links TRBV18 with TRBJ1-5, with a weak D call TRBD1 (5 bases). V lost 1 base and J lost 1, with 8 bases in between. The germline CDR1 and CDR2 sequences are KGHSH and LQKENI. The CDR3 loop spans 15 amino acids. CDR3 sequence reads: CASSPLSGSNQPQHF. The DNA for the CDR3 is TGTGCCAGCTCACCACTATCAGGGAGCAATCAGCCCCAGCATTTT.

The rearrangement links TRBV7-8 to TRBJ2-2, with 11 bases matching TRBD2. V was clipped by 7 bases and J by 4 bases; unmatched bases: 8. Germline V lookup: CDR1 SGHVS, CDR2 FQNEAQ. The CDR3 consists of 16 residues. CDR3 sequence reads: CASTLLAGGPTGELFF. The DNA of the CDR3 is TGTGCCAGCACCTTGTTAGCGGGGGGGCCCACCGGGGAGCTGTTTTTT. Full variable domain (missing parts from reference TRBV7-8 and TRBJ2-2): GAGVSQSPRYKVAKRGQDVALRCDPISGHVSLFWYQQALGQGPEFLTYFQNEAQLDKSGLPSDRFFAERPEGSVSTLKIQRTQQEDSAVYLCASTLLAGGPTGELFFGEGSRLTVL.

This clone was seen a single time. This chain joins TRBV4-3 and TRBJ1-2; 8 positions agree with TRBD1. Germline trimming cut 2 bases from V and 9 bases from J; bases unmatched to any gene: 17. The CDR3 runs 17 residues. Germline V gene data show CDR1 as LGHNA and CDR2 as YSLEER. The CDR3 protein is CASSQRKGTGAYKRYTF. Here the CDR3 DNA reads TGCGCCAGCAGCCAACGGAAGGGGACAGGCGCGTATAAACGCTACACCTTC.

This clone appeared a single time. The V gene is TRBV12-3 or TRBV12-4, the J gene TRBJ2-7, with D tentatively TRBD2 (6 bases). V was pared by 6 bases and J by 6 bases, with 15 bases between. CDR3 length: 13 amino acids. The CDR3: CASSLRRGVEQYF. CDR3 sequence (DNA): TGTGCCAGCAGCTTACGCCGCGGGGTCGAGCAGTACTTC.

The chain couples TRBV19 to TRBJ2-1; 9 bases fit TRBD1. The CDR3 runs to 13 residues. Germline lookup yields CDR1 LNHDA and CDR2 SQIVND (reference sequence). V trimming: 9 bases; J trimming: 3 bases; junction bases outside the gene matches: 3. The CDR3: CASRDRDYNEQFF. The CDR3 DNA follows: TGTGCCAGCCGGGACAGGGACTACAATGAGCAGTTCTTC.

Written as DNA, the CDR3 is TGTGCCAGCACCACGGACGGACCCTACGAGCAGTACTTC. It yields the protein CASTTDGPYEQYF. The chain combines TRBV6-5 with TRBJ2-7, with D unresolved. Trimming left V 7 bases short and J 2 bases short, with 12 bases between. Per the germline V gene, CDR1 is MNHEY and CDR2 is SVGAGI. The CDR3 is made up of 13 amino acids.

The chain links TRBV29-1 to TRBJ2-2; D is tentatively TRBD1 or TRBD2 (6 bases each). This CDR3 is built from 15 residues. Trimming stripped 4 bases from V and 4 bases from J, with 16 bases between. Germline assignment: CDR1 SQVTM and CDR2 ANQGSEA. The CDR3: CSVARGAPGTGELFF. The CDR3 DNA reads as TGCAGCGTTGCGAGGGGGGCGCCCGGCACCGGGGAGCTGTTTTTT.

Written as DNA, the CDR3 is TGTGCCAGCAGCCAAGGCCCCCCTTGGGGGGCCGTTTATCAGCCCCAGCATTTT. It specifies CASSQGPPWGAVYQPQHF. J is TRBJ1-5 and V is TRBV3-1 (or the pseudogene TRBV3-2), with D maybe TRBD1 (6 bases). The V end was cut by 1 base, the J end by 5 bases, with 21 bases between. CDR3 length equals 18 residues. Germline loops: CDR1 LGHDT, CDR2 YNNKEL (reference sequence).

The chain couples TRBV7-6 to TRBJ1-1; 8 bases align to TRBD1. The CDR3 runs 16 residues. With V trimmed by 5 bases and J by 3 bases, 11 bases remained unmatched. Germline CDR1 SGHVS, CDR2 FNYEAQ. CDR3 amino acids: CASSRSQGAKYTEAFF. CDR3 sequence (DNA): TGTGCCAGCAGCCGAAGCCAGGGGGCGAAGTACACTGAAGCTTTCTTT.

The chain is built from TRBV2 and TRBJ1-5; 10 nucleotides align to TRBD1. Germline CDR1 and CDR2: SNHLY and FYNNEI. This CDR3 has 15 amino acids. J was trimmed by 15 bases and V by 4 bases; bases with no gene match: 15. The CDR3 bases are TGTGCCAGCAGTGGGACCGGGACAGGGGCTTCTGATTGGCATTTT. It translates to CASSGTGTGASDWHF.